This T cell receptor (beta chain) was recorded in a study of blood T cells in healthy people across ages. Study-wide findings and caveats: Measured against age, TCR beta diversity per million T cells decreased in a roughly linear manner.

As regards this clonotype: Its antigen is not known.

A sample-barcoded 5' primer and a J-beta primer mix were used in a second PCR of roughly 7 to 12 cycles. In TCRdb, the 5' RACE reads were re-called with MiXCR into one record per CDR3 protein. This sample has about 690,000 distinct CDR3 sequences; 35% to 50% occur once, and the top ten carry about 32%. V was cut by 6 bases and J by 12 bases, with 18 bases left in between. This CDR3 is 12 amino acids long. Total RNA, at least 6 micrograms per sample, came from PBMCs. V and J are TRBV12-3 or TRBV12-4 and TRBJ2-7, with D perhaps matching TRBD1 (6 bases). The receptor's source is a man of 80 years or more in good health. Sequencing was carried out using blood. The CDR3 protein is CASRGQVQTRYF. As DNA, the CDR3 is TGTGCCAGCAGGGGACAAGTTCAGACTCGGTACTTC.